One T cell receptor beta chain is described in this entry. Time point described: sample taken at primary tumor resection. Whole RNA was taken from tumor, nontumor lung or frozen PBMC; it was then sequenced unsorted. Germline V gives CDR1 MNHNY, CDR2 SVGAGI (reference sequence). There are 14 residues in the CDR3. Trimming stripped 9 bases from V and 5 bases from J, with 19 bases between. All TCR cDNA molecules were individually tagged with a unique molecular identifier. From the 5' RACE reads, TCRdb called clonotypes with MiXCR, one entry per CDR3 protein. This repertoire shows around 74,000 distinct CDR3 sequences, more than 10% found once; its top ten account for 5.5% to 7.5%. The data were taken from a study of spatial heterogeneity in lung cancer. Study-wide background: More beta-chain than alpha-chain sequences were consistently detected.

The sequence was collected from a male donor with early-stage non-small cell lung cancer. V usage is TRBV6-6 and J usage is TRBJ1-1; TRBD1 might be the D (5 bases). The sequences come from PBMCs, collected at surgery. The CDR3 loop is CASCKSEGFTEAFF. CDR3 in DNA: TGTGCCAGTTGCAAAAGCGAGGGGTTTACTGAAGCTTTCTTT.